This T cell receptor (beta chain) originates from a study of regulatory T cells in long-lasting Graves disease. Study-wide results and limits: Patients with persistent disease shared over 2,500 public clonotypes, outpacing the approximately 920 shared by new patients. TRBV28, TRBJ1-2 and TRBJ2-5 were favored in persistent disease.

Relying on iRepertoire HTBI primers and Arm-PCR of CDR3 regions, the team built TCR beta libraries. MiXCR, run by TCRdb on the multiplex PCR reads, gives a single entry per CDR3 protein. The sample shows 400,000 to 500,000 distinct CDR3 sequences, about 15% of them seen only once. The time point here: newly diagnosed GD, antithyroid drugs for less than 3 months. The authors made the TCR library using RNA they extracted from PBMCs. CDR3 length equals 15 residues. Germline V gene sequence: CDR1 MDHEN, CDR2 SYDVKM. The V gene end was trimmed by 4 bases and the J gene end by 5 bases; junction bases not matched to a gene: 5. This clonotype was counted many times. The antigen remains unidentified. The same data also contributed to another study, on T cells in Graves' hyperthyroidism and ophthalmopathy. According to that study: During a first-round RT-PCR of the TCR CDR3, the HTBI primer set was used.

The specimen comprised peripheral blood mononuclear cells (PBMCs), sampled at new diagnosis, from a patient treated with antithyroid drugs. The TCR sequence derives from a woman between 18 and 29 years old with Graves disease. The V and J genes are TRBV28 and TRBJ2-2; 9 nucleotides align to TRBD1. Here the CDR3 reads CASSYPGQGTGELFF. DNA for the CDR3: TGTGCCAGCAGTTACCCCGGACAGGGGACCGGGGAGCTGTTTTTT.